This T cell receptor beta chain appears in the sequencing data of a study of early T cells in non-severe SARS-CoV-2 infection. Study at large: The study sequenced bulk RNA from unsorted whole blood, with chains unpaired.

The protocol attached unique molecular identifiers to individual cDNA molecules. TCRdb reanalysed the 5' RACE reads using MiXCR and keeps one entry per CDR3 protein. The sample lists 100,000 to 150,000 distinct CDR3 sequences, under 15% occurring once. V lost 7 bases, J lost 7 bases, and 10 bases lay in between. This CDR3 spans 10 amino acids. The V gene's germline CDR1 is SQVTM and CDR2 ANQGSEA. The genes are TRBV29-1 and TRBJ2-5, with D unclear. Sequenced: whole blood. The sequence was collected from an adult who was a healthcare worker with PCR-confirmed SARS-CoV-2 infection or an uninfected control (not recorded which). CDR3 sequence reads: CSAVAGTQYF. CDR3 bases: TGCAGCGCCGTCGCTGGGACCCAGTACTTC.